This entry lists 2 T cell receptor beta chains sequenced from one sample in a study of radiotherapy plus CTLA-4 blockade in lung cancer. Using immunoSEQ multiplex PCR, the repertoire was profiled, and TCRdb retains in-frame clones only, with some absent. Among roughly 55,000 clones listed, approximately 67% were seen once. The material sequenced was peripheral blood, taken from a patient treated with radiotherapy plus ipilimumab. All receptors come from a human donor with non-small cell lung cancer whose response to radiotherapy plus ipilimumab could not be evaluated.

The CDR3 spells CASKGGLETQYF. CDR3 in DNA: TGTGCCAGCAAGGGGGGGCTAGAGACCCAGTACTTC. This chain connects TRBV2 to TRBJ2-5, with D perhaps TRBD2 (7 bases). CDR3 length equals 12 residues. Germline CDR1 and CDR2: SNHLY and FYNNEI. Trimming pared 7 bases from V and 4 bases from J, leaving 10 bases between.

This clone occurred a few times. V is TRBV9 and J is TRBJ2-2; TRBD2 matches 7 bases. V lost 1 base to trimming and J lost 1 base; unmatched junction nucleotides: 4. This CDR3 has 16 amino acids. CDR1 SGDLS and CDR2 YYNGEE come from the germline V gene. The CDR3 coding sequence is TGTGCCAGCAGCGTAAGTGGCGGGGGGAACACCGGGGAGCTGTTTTTT. As protein: CASSVSGGGNTGELFF.